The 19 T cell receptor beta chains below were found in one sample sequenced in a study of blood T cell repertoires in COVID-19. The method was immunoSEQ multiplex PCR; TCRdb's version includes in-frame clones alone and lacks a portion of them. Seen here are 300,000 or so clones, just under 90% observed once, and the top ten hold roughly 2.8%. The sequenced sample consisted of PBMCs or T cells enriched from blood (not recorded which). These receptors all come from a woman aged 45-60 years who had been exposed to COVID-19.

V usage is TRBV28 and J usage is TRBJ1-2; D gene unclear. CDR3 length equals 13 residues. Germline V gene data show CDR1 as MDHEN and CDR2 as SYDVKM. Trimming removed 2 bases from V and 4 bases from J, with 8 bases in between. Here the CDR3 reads CASSLAILYGYTF. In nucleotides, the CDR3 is TGTGCCAGCAGTTTAGCCATACTCTATGGCTACACCTTC.

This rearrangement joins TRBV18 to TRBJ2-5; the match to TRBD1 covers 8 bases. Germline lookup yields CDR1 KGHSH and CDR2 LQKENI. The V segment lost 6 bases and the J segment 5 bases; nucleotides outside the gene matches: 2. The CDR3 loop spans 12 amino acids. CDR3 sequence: CASSRDRETQYF. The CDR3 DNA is TGTGCCAGCTCCAGGGACAGGGAGACCCAGTACTTC.

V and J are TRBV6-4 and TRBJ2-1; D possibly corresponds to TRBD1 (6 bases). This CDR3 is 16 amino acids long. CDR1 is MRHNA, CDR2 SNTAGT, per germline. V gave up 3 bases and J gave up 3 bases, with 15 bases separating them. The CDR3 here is CASSETGSHYYNEQFF. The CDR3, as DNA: TGTGCCAGCAGTGAAACAGGGTCCCACTACTACAATGAGCAGTTCTTC.

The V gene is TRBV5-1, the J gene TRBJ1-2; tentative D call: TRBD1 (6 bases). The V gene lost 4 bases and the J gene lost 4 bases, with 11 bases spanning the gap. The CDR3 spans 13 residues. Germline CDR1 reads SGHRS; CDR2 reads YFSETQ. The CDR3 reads CASSLDSFYGYTF. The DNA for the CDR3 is TGCGCCAGCAGCCTGGACAGTTTCTATGGCTACACCTTC.

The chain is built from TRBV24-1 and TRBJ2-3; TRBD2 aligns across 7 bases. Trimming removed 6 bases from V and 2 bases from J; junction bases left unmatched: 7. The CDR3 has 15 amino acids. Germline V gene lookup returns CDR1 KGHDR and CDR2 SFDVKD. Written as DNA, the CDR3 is TGTGCCACCAGTCGGGCGGGGGACGACACAGATACGCAGTATTTT. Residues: CATSRAGDDTDTQYF.

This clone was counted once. The CDR3 nucleotides read TGTGCCAGCAGTGTCACAGTGACTAACTATGGCTACACCTTC. It yields the protein CASSVTVTNYGYTF. This chain links TRBV2 with TRBJ1-2; D uncertain. The CDR3 has 14 amino acids. The germline gives CDR1 SNHLY, CDR2 FYNNEI. Trimming cost V 4 bases and J 0 bases, with 9 bases left between them. The entire variable domain, with the rest obtained from reference TRBV2 and TRBJ1-2, is as follows: EPEVTQTPSHQVTQMGQEVILRCVPISNHLYFYWYRQILGQKVEFLVSFYNNEISEKSEIFDDQFSVERPDGSNFTLKIRSTKLEDSAMYFCASSVTVTNYGYTFGSGTRLTVV.

This CDR3 is CASSQDRDQPQHF. The DNA of the CDR3 is TGTGCCAGCAGCCAAGACAGGGATCAGCCCCAGCATTTT. The chain couples TRBV4-2 to TRBJ1-5, with a tentative D call TRBD1 (5 bases). The V end was cut by 0 bases, the J end by 5 bases, with 5 bases between. This CDR3 comprises 13 residues. Germline V gene lookup returns CDR1 LGHNA and CDR2 YNFKEQ.

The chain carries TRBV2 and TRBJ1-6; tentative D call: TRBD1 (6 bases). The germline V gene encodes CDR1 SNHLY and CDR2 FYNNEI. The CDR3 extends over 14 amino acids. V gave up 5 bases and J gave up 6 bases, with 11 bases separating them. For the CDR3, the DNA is TGTGCCAGCAGTTGGACAGTGCCTAATTCACCCCTCCACTTT. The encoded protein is CASSWTVPNSPLHF.

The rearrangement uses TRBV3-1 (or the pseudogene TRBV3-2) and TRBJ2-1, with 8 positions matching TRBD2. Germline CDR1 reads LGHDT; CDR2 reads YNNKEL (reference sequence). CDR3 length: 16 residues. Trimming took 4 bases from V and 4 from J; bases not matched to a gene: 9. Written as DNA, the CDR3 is TGTGCCAGCAGCCCCTATACCGGGGGGGGTTACAATGAGCAGTTCTTC. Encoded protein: CASSPYTGGGYNEQFF.

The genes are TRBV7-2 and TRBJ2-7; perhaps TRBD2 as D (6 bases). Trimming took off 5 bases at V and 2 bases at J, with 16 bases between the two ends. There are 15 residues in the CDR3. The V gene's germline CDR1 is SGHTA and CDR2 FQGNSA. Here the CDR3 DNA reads TGTGCCAGCAGCAACGGACGGCCGGGAGCCTACGAGCAGTACTTC. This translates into CASSNGRPGAYEQYF.

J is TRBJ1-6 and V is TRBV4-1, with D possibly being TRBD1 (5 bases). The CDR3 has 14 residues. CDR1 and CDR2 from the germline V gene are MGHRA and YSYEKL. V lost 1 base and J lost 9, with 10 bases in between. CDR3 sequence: CASSQVLRGSPLHF. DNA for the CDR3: TGCGCCAGCAGCCAAGTACTAAGGGGTTCACCCCTCCACTTT.

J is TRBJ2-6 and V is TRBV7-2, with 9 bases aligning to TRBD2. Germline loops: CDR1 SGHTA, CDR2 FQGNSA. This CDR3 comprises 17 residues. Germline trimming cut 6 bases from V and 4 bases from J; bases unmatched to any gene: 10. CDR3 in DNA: TGTGCCAGCAGTCCCGGGACTAGCTTGTCCGGGGCCAACGTCCTGACTTTC. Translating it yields CASSPGTSLSGANVLTF.

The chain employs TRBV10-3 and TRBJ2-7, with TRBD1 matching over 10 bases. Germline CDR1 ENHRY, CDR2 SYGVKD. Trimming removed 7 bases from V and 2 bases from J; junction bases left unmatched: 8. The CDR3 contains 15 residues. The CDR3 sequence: CAIKLQTGGAYEQYF. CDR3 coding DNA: TGTGCCATCAAACTCCAGACAGGGGGCGCCTACGAGCAGTACTTC.

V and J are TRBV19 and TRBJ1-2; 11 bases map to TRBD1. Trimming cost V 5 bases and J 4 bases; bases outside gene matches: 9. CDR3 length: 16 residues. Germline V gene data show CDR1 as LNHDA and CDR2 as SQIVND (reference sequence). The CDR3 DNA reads TGTGCCAGTAGTCCCTGGACAGGGGGCGACGGCTATGGCTACACCTTC. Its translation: CASSPWTGGDGYGYTF. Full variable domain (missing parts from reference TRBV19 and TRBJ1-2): DGGITQSPKYLFRKEGQNVTLSCEQNLNHDAMYWYRQDPGQGLRLIYYSQIVNDFQKGDIAEGYSVSREKKESFPLTVTSAQKNPTAFYLCASSPWTGGDGYGYTFGSGTRLTVV.

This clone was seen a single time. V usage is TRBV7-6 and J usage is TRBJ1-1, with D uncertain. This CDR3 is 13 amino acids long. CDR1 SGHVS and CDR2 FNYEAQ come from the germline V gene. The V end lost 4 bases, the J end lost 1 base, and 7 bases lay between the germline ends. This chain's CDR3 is CASSYTGNTEAFF. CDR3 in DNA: TGTGCCAGCAGCTATACGGGGAACACTGAAGCTTTCTTT.

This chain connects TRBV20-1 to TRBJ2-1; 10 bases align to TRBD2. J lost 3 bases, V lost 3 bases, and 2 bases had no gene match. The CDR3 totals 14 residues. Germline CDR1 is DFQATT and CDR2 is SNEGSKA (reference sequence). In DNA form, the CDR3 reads TGCAGTGCTAGTGTAGCGGGGGGCTACAATGAGCAGTTCTTC. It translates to CSASVAGGYNEQFF.

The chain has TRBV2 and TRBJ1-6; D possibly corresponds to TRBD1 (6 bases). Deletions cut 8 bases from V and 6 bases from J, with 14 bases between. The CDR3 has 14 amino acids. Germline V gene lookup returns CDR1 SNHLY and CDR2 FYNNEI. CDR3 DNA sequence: TGTGCCAGCTCTCGTCGGACAGTTAATTCACCCCTCCACTTT. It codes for CASSRRTVNSPLHF. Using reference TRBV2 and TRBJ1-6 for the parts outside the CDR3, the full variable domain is EPEVTQTPSHQVTQMGQEVILRCVPISNHLYFYWYRQILGQKVEFLVSFYNNEISEKSEIFDDQFSVERPDGSNFTLKIRSTKLEDSAMYFCASSRRTVNSPLHFGNGTRLTVT.

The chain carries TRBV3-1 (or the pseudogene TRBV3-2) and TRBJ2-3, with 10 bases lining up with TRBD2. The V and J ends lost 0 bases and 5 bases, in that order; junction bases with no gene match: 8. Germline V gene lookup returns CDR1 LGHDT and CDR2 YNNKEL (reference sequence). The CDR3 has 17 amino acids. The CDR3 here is CASSQEVLAGVVDTQYF. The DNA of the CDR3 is TGTGCCAGCAGCCAAGAAGTCCTAGCGGGGGTGGTAGATACGCAGTATTTT.

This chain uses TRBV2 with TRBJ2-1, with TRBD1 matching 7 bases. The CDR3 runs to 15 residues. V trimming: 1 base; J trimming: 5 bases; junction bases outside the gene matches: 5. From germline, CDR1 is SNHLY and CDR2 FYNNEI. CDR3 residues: CASSEDGDSNNEQFF. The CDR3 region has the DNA TGTGCCAGCAGTGAAGATGGGGACAGTAACAATGAGCAGTTCTTC. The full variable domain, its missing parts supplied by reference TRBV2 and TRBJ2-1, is EPEVTQTPSHQVTQMGQEVILRCVPISNHLYFYWYRQILGQKVEFLVSFYNNEISEKSEIFDDQFSVERPDGSNFTLKIRSTKLEDSAMYFCASSEDGDSNNEQFFGPGTRLTVL.